Listed below are T cell receptor beta chains from one sample, sequenced in a study of cytomegalovirus exposure and HLA in healthy donors. The data were produced by immunoSEQ multiplex PCR, yet TCRdb's version contains in-frame clones alone and is incomplete. The sample yields some 190,000 clones, about 10% seen once. Sequenced material: PBMCs. The receptors stem from a woman aged 30 to 39 in good health and CMV-seropositive. CDR3s include the opening cysteine and the closing phenylalanine or tryptophan. The order of the fields is V gene, clone size, J gene, D gene, CDR3 DNA, CDR3 protein. A D gene is named only where the DNA matches it firmly. Clone size is shown for a subset of rows, as once, few, many or a class of expanded clone.

TRBV5-1	.	TRBJ2-1	.	TGCGCCAGCAGCTCAGACAGCTCCTACAATGAGCAGTTCTTC	CASSSDSSYNEQFF
TRBV18	few	TRBJ1-5	.	TGTGCCAGCTCACCACGGGGGGGTAGCAATCAGCCCCAGCATTTT	CASSPRGGSNQPQHF
TRBV28	few	TRBJ1-5	TRBD1	TGTGCCAGCAGTTCCGGACAGGGTGGACAGCCCCAGCATTTT	CASSSGQGGQPQHF
TRBV20-1	.	TRBJ2-5	.	TGCAGTGCTCTTACAGGGGAGACCCAGTACTTC	CSALTGETQYF
TRBV4-2	.	TRBJ2-3	TRBD2	TGTGCCAGCAGCCAAGATCAGGGGACTAGCGGGGGGACAGATACGCAGTATTTT	CASSQDQGTSGGTDTQYF
TRBV6-4	.	TRBJ1-3	TRBD1	TGTGCCAGCGTCCAGGACGCCCCGGGACAGTACGACACCATATATTTT	CASVQDAPGQYDTIYF
TRBV11-2	.	TRBJ2-7	.	TGTGCCAGCAGCTTAGGGCAGGGGTCCCTCTCCTACGAGCAGTACTTC	CASSLGQGSLSYEQYF
TRBV6-5	few	TRBJ2-1	.	TGTGCCAGCAGTTACGGGCCCTACAATGAGCAGTTCTTC	CASSYGPYNEQFF
TRBV10-3	many	TRBJ2-2	.	TGTGCCATCAGTGGCAGACTTTCGAACACCGGGGAGCTGTTTTTT	CAISGRLSNTGELFF
TRBV5-4	.	TRBJ2-2	TRBD2	TGTGCCAGCAGCTTGGGACTAGCGGGATTCAGCACCGGGGAGCTGTTTTTT	CASSLGLAGFSTGELFF
TRBV2	.	TRBJ1-1	.	TGTGCCAGCCGCCGGGCGGGAGAAGCTTTCTTT	CASRRAGEAFF
TRBV5-1	.	TRBJ2-2	TRBD1	TGCGCCAGCAGCCACGGGGACAGGGGAAACACCGGGGAGCTGTTTTTT	CASSHGDRGNTGELFF
TRBV6-1	.	TRBJ1-5	.	TGTGCCAGCAGTCCAACACAGAGCAATCAGCCCCAGCATTTT	CASSPTQSNQPQHF
TRBV5-1	.	TRBJ1-4	.	TGCGCCAGCAGCCCTCGGACAGAGGGTACGCTGTTTTTT	CASSPRTEGTLFF
TRBV6-5	few	TRBJ1-1	.	TGTGCCAGCAGCTCCTTACTCACTGAAGCTTTCTTT	CASSSLLTEAFF
TRBV23-1	.	TRBJ2-5	.	TGCGCCAGCAGTCACGTGGCCGCGACCCAGTACTTC	CASSHVAATQYF
TRBV5-1	few	TRBJ1-1	.	TGCGCCAGCAGCTTGCAGGGGTGGAACACTGAAGCTTTCTTT	CASSLQGWNTEAFF
TRBV7-4	.	TRBJ2-3	.	TGTGCCAGCAGCCCCGGACAGCGTCGCACAGATACGCAGTATTTT	CASSPGQRRTDTQYF
TRBV2	few	TRBJ1-5	.	TGTGCCAGCAGGGCAGGGAGGAGCAATCAGCCCCAGCATTTT	CASRAGRSNQPQHF
TRBV5-1	few	TRBJ1-1	.	TGCGCCAGCTGGAGAGGGGACAAGAACACTGAAGCTTTCTTT	CASWRGDKNTEAFF
TRBV2	.	TRBJ1-1	TRBD1	TGTGCCAGCAGAGACGAGGGGACAGTGAACACTGAAGCTTTCTTT	CASRDEGTVNTEAFF
TRBV2	few	TRBJ2-7	TRBD1	TGTGCCAGCACACAGGGGGCGGGGTCCTACGAGCAGTACTTC	CASTQGAGSYEQYF
TRBV5-1	.	TRBJ2-3	.	TGCGCCAGCAGCCCCGCACTTGGTTATTCCCTCACAGATACGCAGTATTTT	CASSPALGYSLTDTQYF
TRBV7-7	few	TRBJ2-2	TRBD2	TGTGCCAGCAGCTTAAATGGTCTAGCGGGAGATGGGGCCGGGGAGCTGTTTTTT	CASSLNGLAGDGAGELFF
TRBV27	few	TRBJ2-3	.	TGTGCCAGCAGTTACAGGGTTAGCACAGATACGCAGTATTTT	CASSYRVSTDTQYF
TRBV7-3	.	TRBJ2-6	TRBD1	TGTGCCAGCAGCCCAGGGGGCGCAGCAGGGGCCAACGTCCTGACTTTC	CASSPGGAAGANVLTF
TRBV7-9	.	TRBJ2-3	TRBD2	TGTGCCAGCAGCCCTAGCGGCTCGTATCGAGATACGCAGTATTTT	CASSPSGSYRDTQYF
TRBV2	few	TRBJ2-3	TRBD2	TGTGCCAGCAGCCCCCGGACTAGCGGGACGGATACGCAGTATTTT	CASSPRTSGTDTQYF
TRBV7-9	few	TRBJ2-2	.	TGTGCCAGCAGCTCAAACCGGGACACTAACACCGGGGAGCTGTTTTTT	CASSSNRDTNTGELFF
TRBV18	few	TRBJ2-7	.	TGTGCCAGCCGATCGGACCCGAAGGGGGAGCAGTACTTC	CASRSDPKGEQYF
TRBV7-9	.	TRBJ2-1	.	TGTGCCAGCAGGATGCCCGGGGGACGCCGTTTCTTC	CASRMPGGRRFF
TRBV10-2	.	TRBJ2-1	TRBD2	TGCGCCAGCGATGGGACTAGCCCTAGCTCCTACAATGAGCAGTTCTTC	CASDGTSPSSYNEQFF
TRBV6-5	.	TRBJ1-1	.	TGTGCCAGCATCGCCGCCTCACAGTCTAAAGCTTTCTTT	CASIAASQSKAFF
TRBV19	.	TRBJ2-7	.	TGTGCCAGTAGTCCGGTGACAGGAGCCTACGAGCAGTACTTC	CASSPVTGAYEQYF
TRBV2	.	TRBJ2-1	.	TGTGCCAGCAGCGAGCTCGGGACTTCCCCAAACAATGAGCAGTTCTTC	CASSELGTSPNNEQFF
TRBV4-2	few	TRBJ2-7	TRBD2	TGTGCCAGCAGCCTCCATGCGCCTAGCGGGGATTCCTACGAGCAGTACTTC	CASSLHAPSGDSYEQYF
TRBV4-2	few	TRBJ2-7	.	TGTGCCAGCAGCCAAGATGGAGAGGGTTTCTACGAGCAGTACTTC	CASSQDGEGFYEQYF
TRBV6-5	.	TRBJ1-2	.	TGTGCCAGCAGTTATTCCAGAGAGGGATATGGCTACACCTTC	CASSYSREGYGYTF
TRBV6-1	.	TRBJ2-1	.	TGTGCCAGCAGCGTTAGCGCGTACAATGAGCAGTTCTTC	CASSVSAYNEQFF
TRBV5-1	.	TRBJ1-1	.	TGCGCCAGCAGCTTGTTCGGGGTTAACACTGAAGCTTTCTTT	CASSLFGVNTEAFF
TRBV30	few	TRBJ2-1	TRBD2	TGTGCCTGGAGTCTACTAGCGGGAGTTGAGAATGAGCAGTTCTTC	CAWSLLAGVENEQFF